Below are 9 T cell receptor beta chains sequenced from a single sample in a study of identical twins. A single record per CDR3 protein comes from TCRdb applying MiXCR to the 5' RACE reads. The sample lists roughly 690,000 distinct CDR3 sequences, 21% occurring once. The data also belong to a second study, concerning T cells expressing NK-cell markers.

The material sequenced was PBMCs. These receptors were obtained from a woman aged 18-29 years in good health.

This clonotype was seen at least ten times. V gene TRBV7-9 combines with J gene TRBJ2-7; TRBD1 matches at 9 bases. Looked up from germline, CDR1 is SEHNR and CDR2 is FQNEAQ (reference sequence). This CDR3 comprises 13 residues. Trimming cost V 6 bases and J 5 bases; bases outside gene matches: 5. This CDR3 is CASRTGGKDEQYF. CDR3 DNA: TGTGCCAGCAGAACAGGGGGCAAGGACGAGCAGTACTTC.

J is TRBJ2-1 and V is TRBV20-1, with 7 bases fitting TRBD2. CDR1 and CDR2 (germline): DFQATT, SNEGSKA (reference sequence). This CDR3 spans 14 amino acids. After removal of 1 base from V and 7 bases from J, the junction contained 7 bases not matched to a gene. The CDR3 is CSARVAGVGNEQFF. In nucleotides, the CDR3 is TGCAGTGCTAGAGTGGCGGGAGTGGGGAATGAGCAGTTCTTC.

The table lists this clonotype with a few counts. The rearrangement links TRBV10-3 to TRBJ1-1, with D possibly being TRBD1 (6 bases). CDR1 is ENHRY and CDR2 is SYGVKD in the germline V gene. V lost 10 bases, J lost 3 bases, and 15 bases lay in between. The CDR3 covers 13 residues. The DNA for the CDR3 is TGTGCCACCGACTCAGGGGAAGACACTGAAGCTTTCTTT. Amino acids: CATDSGEDTEAFF.

This chain uses TRBV5-1 with TRBJ1-2; weak D call: TRBD1 (6 bases). This CDR3 is built from 14 residues. CDR1 and CDR2 (germline): SGHRS, YFSETQ. V shed 1 base and J shed 2 bases, with 9 bases lying between them. In nucleotides, the CDR3 is TGCGCCAGCAGCTTGACAGGGATGAACTATGGCTACACCTTC. Translating it yields CASSLTGMNYGYTF.

This clonotype was seen ten or more times. The chain uses TRBV6-5 and TRBJ2-1, with D possibly being TRBD2 (6 bases). From germline, CDR1 is MNHEY and CDR2 SVGAGI. The CDR3 extends over 14 amino acids. Trimming left V 1 base short and J 3 bases short, with 7 bases between. The CDR3 spells CASSYLRGYNEQFF. DNA of the CDR3: TGTGCCAGCAGTTACTTGCGGGGCTACAATGAGCAGTTCTTC.

This clonotype was seen a handful of times. The rearrangement links TRBV7-8 to TRBJ2-3; the D is unclear. Germline loops: CDR1 SGHVS, CDR2 FQNEAQ. V was pared by 1 base and J by 2 bases, with 7 bases between. CDR3 length equals 14 residues. This CDR3 is CASSLGANTDTQYF. The CDR3 DNA sequence: TGTGCCAGCAGCTTAGGTGCCAACACAGATACGCAGTATTTT. Full variable domain (remainder filled in from reference TRBV7-8 and TRBJ2-3): GAGVSQSPRYKVAKRGQDVALRCDPISGHVSLFWYQQALGQGPEFLTYFQNEAQLDKSGLPSDRFFAERPEGSVSTLKIQRTQQEDSAVYLCASSLGANTDTQYFGPGTRLTVL.

This clonotype was seen a handful of times. V and J are TRBV5-1 and TRBJ2-7; no definite D call. This CDR3 has 15 residues. Germline values: CDR1 SGHRS, CDR2 YFSETQ. Trimming removed 4 bases at V and 3 bases at J, with 17 bases between. CDR3 DNA: TGCGCCAGCAGCGCGGCTGGTGGCTTGCGCTACGAGCAGTACTTC. It encodes CASSAAGGLRYEQYF. Full variable domain (rest looked up from reference TRBV5-1 and TRBJ2-7): KAGVTQTPRYLIKTRGQQVTLSCSPISGHRSVSWYQQTPGQGLQFLFEYFSETQRNKGNFPGRFSGRQFSNSRSEMNVSTLELGDSALYLCASSAAGGLRYEQYFGPGTRLTVT.

V is TRBV4-3 and J is TRBJ2-3; TRBD2 agrees at 9 bases. Germline V gives CDR1 LGHNA, CDR2 YSLEER. This CDR3 spans 16 amino acids. The trim removed 1 base at V and 5 bases at J, leaving 7 bases unmatched. DNA of the CDR3: TGCGCCAGCAGCCAAGCGGTGGAACTAGCGGGAGATACGCAGTATTTT. The encoded protein is CASSQAVELAGDTQYF.

The sample holds many counts of this clonotype. The rearrangement uses TRBV20-1 and TRBJ2-1; D ambiguous. Germline-derived CDR1 and CDR2 are DFQATT and SNEGSKA (reference sequence). The length of the CDR3 is 13 residues. The ends were cut back, 6 bases at V and 3 bases at J, with 12 bases in the middle. This CDR3 reads CSASQPSYNEQFF. CDR3 bases: TGCAGTGCCTCCCAGCCGAGCTACAATGAGCAGTTCTTC.